The clone carrying this T cell receptor (beta chain) was counted only a few times. These data belong to a study of T cells in Graves' hyperthyroidism and ophthalmopathy. Clinicians diagnosed patients from clinical symptoms, serum thyroxine and TRAb, thyroid ultrasound and orbital computed tomography. J lost 4 bases, V lost 6 bases, and 21 bases had no gene match. Germline CDR1 and CDR2: DFQATT and SNEGSKA (reference sequence). This CDR3 is 18 amino acids long. TCR beta CDR3 sequences were amplified from RNA transcripts. During a first-round RT-PCR of the TCR CDR3, the HTBI primer set was used. TCRdb reprocessed the multiplex PCR reads with MiXCR, giving one entry per CDR3 protein. The sample consists of about 560,000 distinct CDR3 sequences, approximately 15% of them appearing once.

The clonotype comes from a woman between 18 and 30 years old with Graves' hyperthyroidism. The chain has TRBV20-1 and TRBJ2-3; 8 bases align to TRBD2. The sequenced sample consisted of blood. The CDR3 loop is CSAPVLLRGAGGADTQYF. Written as DNA, the CDR3 is TGCAGTGCCCCCGTCCTTCTCCGGGGTGCGGGGGGCGCAGATACGCAGTATTTT.